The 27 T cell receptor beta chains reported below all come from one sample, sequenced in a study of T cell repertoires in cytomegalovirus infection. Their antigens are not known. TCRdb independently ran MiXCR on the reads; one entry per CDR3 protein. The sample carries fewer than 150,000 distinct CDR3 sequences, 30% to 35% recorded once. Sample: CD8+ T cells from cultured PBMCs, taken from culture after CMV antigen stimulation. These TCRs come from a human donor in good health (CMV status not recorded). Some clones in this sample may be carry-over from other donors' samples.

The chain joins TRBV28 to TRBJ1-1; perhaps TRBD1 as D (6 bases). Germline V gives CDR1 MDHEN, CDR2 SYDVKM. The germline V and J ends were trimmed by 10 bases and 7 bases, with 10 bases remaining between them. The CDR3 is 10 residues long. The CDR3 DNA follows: TGTGCCACCGGACAGCTTGAAGCTTTCTTT. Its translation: CATGQLEAFF. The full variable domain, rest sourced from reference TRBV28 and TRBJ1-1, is DVKVTQSSRYLVKRTGEKVFLECVQDMDHENMFWYRQDPGLGLRLIYFSYDVKMKEKGDIPEGYSVSREKKERFSLILESASTNQTSMYLCATGQLEAFFGQGTRLTVV.

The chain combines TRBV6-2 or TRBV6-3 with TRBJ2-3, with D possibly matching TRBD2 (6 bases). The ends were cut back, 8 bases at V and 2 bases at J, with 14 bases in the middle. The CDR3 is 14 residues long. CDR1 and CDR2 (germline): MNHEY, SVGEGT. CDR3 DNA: TGTGCCAGCGATAGCGGAAGATACACAGATACGCAGTATTTT. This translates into CASDSGRYTDTQYF.

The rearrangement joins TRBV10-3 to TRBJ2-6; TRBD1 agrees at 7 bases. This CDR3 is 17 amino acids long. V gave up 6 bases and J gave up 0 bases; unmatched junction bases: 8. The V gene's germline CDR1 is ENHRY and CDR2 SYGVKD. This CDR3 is CAISMDRFVSGANVLTF. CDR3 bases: TGTGCCATCAGCATGGACAGGTTCGTCTCTGGGGCCAACGTCCTGACTTTC.

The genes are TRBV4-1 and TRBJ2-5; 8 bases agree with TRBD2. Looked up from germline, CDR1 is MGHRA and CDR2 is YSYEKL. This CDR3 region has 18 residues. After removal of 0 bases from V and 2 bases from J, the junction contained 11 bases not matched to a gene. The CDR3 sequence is CASSQDYPSGGPQETQYF. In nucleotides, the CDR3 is TGCGCCAGCAGCCAAGATTACCCAAGCGGGGGACCACAAGAGACCCAGTACTTC.

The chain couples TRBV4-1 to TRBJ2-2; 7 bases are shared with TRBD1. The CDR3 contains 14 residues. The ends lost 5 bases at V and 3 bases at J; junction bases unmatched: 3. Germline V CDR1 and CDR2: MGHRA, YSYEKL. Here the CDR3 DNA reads TGCGCCAGCAGCGCGGACAGGCACACCGGGGAGCTGTTTTTT. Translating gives CASSADRHTGELFF.

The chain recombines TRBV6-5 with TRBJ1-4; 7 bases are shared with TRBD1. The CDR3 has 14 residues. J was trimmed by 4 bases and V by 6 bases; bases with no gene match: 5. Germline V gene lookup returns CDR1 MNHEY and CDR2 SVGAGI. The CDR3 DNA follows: TGTGCCAGCAGACCCACAGGGGATAATGAAAAACTGTTTTTT. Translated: CASRPTGDNEKLFF.

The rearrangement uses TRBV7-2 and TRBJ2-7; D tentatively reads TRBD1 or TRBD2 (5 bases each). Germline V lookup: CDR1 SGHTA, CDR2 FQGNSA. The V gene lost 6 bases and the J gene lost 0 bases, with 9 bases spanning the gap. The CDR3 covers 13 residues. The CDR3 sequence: CASSTGTSYEQYF. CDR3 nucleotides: TGTGCCAGCAGTACCGGGACCTCCTACGAGCAGTACTTC.

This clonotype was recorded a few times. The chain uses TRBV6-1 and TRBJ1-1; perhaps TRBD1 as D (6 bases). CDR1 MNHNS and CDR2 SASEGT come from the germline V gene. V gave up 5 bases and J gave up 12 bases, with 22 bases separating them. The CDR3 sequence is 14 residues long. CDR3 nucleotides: TGTGCCAGCAGTTATGATTTCCGGGCAGGGGAAACTTTCTTT. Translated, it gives CASSYDFRAGETFF.

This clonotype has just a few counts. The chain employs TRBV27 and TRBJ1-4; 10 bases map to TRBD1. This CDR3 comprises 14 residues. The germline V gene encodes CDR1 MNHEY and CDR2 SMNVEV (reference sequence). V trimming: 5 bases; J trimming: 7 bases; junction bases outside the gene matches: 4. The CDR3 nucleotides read TGTGCCAGCAGTGCGACAGGGGGCGGTGAAAAACTGTTTTTT. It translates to CASSATGGGEKLFF.

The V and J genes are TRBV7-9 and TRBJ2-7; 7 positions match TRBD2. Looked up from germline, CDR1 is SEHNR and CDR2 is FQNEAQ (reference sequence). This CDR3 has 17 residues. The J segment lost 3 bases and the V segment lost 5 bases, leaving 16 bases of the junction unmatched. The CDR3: CASSIKPGEGPDYEQYF. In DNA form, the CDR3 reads TGTGCCAGCAGCATAAAACCGGGGGAGGGTCCCGACTACGAGCAGTACTTC.

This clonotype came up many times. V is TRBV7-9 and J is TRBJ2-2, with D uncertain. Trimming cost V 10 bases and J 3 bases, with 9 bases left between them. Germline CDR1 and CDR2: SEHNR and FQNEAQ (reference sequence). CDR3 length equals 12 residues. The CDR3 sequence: CANKRDTGELFF. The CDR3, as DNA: TGTGCCAACAAAAGAGACACCGGGGAGCTGTTTTTT.

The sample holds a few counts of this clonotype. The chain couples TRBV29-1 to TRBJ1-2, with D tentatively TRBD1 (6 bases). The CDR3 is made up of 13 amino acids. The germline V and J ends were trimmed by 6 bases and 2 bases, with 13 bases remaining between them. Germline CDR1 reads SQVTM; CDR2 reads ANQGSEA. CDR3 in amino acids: CSVPPTGNYGYTF. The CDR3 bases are TGCAGCGTCCCTCCAACAGGGAACTATGGCTACACCTTC.

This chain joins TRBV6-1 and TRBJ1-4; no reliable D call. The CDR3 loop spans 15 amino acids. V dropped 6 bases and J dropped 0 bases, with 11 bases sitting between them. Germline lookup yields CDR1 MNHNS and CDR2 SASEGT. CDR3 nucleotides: TGTGCCAGCAGGATAGAGGTTGCAACTAATGAAAAACTGTTTTTT. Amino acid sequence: CASRIEVATNEKLFF.

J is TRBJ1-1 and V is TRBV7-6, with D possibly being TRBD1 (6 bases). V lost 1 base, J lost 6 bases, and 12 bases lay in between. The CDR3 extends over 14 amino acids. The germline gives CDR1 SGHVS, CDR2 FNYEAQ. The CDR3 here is CASSLDLTGPEAFF. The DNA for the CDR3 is TGTGCCAGCAGCTTAGATCTAACAGGGCCTGAAGCTTTCTTT.

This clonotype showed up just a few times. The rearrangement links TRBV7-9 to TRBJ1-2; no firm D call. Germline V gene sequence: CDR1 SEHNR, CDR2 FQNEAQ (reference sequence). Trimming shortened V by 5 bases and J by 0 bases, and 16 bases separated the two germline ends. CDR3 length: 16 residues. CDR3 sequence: CASSDPVGGTNYGYTF. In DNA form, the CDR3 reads TGTGCCAGCAGCGACCCCGTCGGCGGGACTAACTATGGCTACACCTTC.

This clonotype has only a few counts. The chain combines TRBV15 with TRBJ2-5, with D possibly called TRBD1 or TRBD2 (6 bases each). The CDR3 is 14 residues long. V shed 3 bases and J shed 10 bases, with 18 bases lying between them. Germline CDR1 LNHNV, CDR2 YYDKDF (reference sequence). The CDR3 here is CATSRTGAQVNQYF. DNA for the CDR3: TGTGCCACCAGCAGGACGGGGGCCCAAGTTAACCAGTACTTC. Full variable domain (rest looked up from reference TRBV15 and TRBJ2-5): DAMVIQNPRYQVTQFGKPVTLSCSQTLNHNVMYWYQQKSSQAPKLLFHYYDKDFNNEADTPDNFQSRRPNTSFCFLDIRSPGLGDTAMYLCATSRTGAQVNQYFGPGTRLLVL.

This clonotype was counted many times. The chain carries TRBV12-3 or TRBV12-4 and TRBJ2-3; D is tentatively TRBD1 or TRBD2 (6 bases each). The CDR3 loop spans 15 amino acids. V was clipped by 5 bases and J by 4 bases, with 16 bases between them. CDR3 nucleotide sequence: TGTGCCAGCAGTCCAATGGGGGGCGGGGCAGATACGCAGTATTTT. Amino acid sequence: CASSPMGGGADTQYF.

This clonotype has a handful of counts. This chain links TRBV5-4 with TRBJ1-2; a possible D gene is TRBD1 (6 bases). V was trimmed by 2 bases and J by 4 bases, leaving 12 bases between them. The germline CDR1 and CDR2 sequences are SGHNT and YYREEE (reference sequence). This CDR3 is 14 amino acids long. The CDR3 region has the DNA TGTGCCAGCAGCTTCAGGGGAACCTCCTATGGCTACACCTTC. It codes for CASSFRGTSYGYTF.

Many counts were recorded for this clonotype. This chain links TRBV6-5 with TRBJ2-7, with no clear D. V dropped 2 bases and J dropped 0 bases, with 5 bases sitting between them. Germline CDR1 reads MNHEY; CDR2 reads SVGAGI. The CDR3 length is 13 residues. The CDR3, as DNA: TGTGCCAGCAGTTACGGCGGCTCCTACGAGCAGTACTTC. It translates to CASSYGGSYEQYF.

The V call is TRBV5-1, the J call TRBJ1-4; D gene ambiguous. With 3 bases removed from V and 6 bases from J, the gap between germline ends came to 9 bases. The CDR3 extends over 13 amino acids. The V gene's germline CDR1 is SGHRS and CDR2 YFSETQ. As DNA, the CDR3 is TGCGCCAGCAGCTCGTACGGGGATGAAAAACTGTTTTTT. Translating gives CASSSYGDEKLFF.

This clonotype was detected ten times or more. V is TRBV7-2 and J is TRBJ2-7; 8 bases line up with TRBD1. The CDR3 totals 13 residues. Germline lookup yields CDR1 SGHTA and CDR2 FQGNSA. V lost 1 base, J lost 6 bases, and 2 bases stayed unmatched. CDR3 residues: CASSLGGTGEQYF. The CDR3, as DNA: TGTGCCAGCAGCTTAGGCGGGACAGGCGAGCAGTACTTC.

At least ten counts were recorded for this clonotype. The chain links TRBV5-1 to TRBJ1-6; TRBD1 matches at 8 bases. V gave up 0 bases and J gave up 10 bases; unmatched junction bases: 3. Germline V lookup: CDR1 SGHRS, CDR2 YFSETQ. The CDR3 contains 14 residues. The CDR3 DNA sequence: TGCGCCAGCAGCTTGGGCAGGGGGCAATCACCCCTCCACTTT. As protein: CASSLGRGQSPLHF.

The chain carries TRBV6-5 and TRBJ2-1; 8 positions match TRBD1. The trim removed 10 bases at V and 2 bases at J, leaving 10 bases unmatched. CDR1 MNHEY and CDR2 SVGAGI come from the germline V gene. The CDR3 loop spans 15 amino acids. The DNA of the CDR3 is TGTGCCACTAGAAGGTCAGGGGGCCCCTACAATGAGCAGTTCTTC. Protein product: CATRRSGGPYNEQFF.

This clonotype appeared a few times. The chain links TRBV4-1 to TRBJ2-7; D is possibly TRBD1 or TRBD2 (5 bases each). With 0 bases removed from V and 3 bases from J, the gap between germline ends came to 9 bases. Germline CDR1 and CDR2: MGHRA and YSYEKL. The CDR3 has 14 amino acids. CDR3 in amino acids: CASSQDGTFYEQYF. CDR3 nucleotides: TGCGCCAGCAGCCAAGATGGGACCTTCTACGAGCAGTACTTC.

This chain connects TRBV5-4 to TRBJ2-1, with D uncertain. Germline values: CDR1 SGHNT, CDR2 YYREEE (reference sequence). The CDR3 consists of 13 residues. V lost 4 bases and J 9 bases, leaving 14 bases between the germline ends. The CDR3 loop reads CASSPSYESEQFF. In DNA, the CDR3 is TGTGCCAGCAGCCCCTCCTATGAAAGTGAGCAGTTCTTC.

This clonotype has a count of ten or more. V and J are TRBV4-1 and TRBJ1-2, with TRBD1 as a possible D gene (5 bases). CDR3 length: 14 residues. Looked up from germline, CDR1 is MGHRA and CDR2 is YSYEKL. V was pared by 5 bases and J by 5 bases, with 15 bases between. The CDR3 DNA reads TGCGCCAGCAGCAGTCCGGGACGGACTTATGGCTACACCTTC. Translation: CASSSPGRTYGYTF.

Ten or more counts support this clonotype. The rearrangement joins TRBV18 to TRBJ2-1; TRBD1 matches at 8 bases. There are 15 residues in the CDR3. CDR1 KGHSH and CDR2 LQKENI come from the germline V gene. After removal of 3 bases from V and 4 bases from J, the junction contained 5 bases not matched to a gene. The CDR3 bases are TGTGCCAGCTCACCCCGGGACAGGAGATACAATGAGCAGTTCTTC. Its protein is CASSPRDRRYNEQFF.